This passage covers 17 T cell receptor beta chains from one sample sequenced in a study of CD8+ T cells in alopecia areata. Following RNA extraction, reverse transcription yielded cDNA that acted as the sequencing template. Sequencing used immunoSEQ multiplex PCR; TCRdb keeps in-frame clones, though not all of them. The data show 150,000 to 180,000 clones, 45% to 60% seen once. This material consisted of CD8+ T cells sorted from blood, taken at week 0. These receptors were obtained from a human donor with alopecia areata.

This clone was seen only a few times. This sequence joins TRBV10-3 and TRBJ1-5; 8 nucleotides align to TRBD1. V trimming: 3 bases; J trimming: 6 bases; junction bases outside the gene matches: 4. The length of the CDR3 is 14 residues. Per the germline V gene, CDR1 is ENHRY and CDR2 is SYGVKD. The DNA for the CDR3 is TGTGCCATCAGTGAAGGACAGGGATCTCAGCCCCAGCATTTT. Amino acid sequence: CAISEGQGSQPQHF.

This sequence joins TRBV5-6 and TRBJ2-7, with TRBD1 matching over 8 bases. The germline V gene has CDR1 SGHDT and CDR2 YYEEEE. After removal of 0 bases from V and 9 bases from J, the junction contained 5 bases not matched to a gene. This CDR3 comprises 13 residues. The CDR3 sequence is CASSLGTGSGQYF. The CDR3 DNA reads TGTGCCAGCAGCTTGGGGACAGGGAGCGGGCAGTACTTC.

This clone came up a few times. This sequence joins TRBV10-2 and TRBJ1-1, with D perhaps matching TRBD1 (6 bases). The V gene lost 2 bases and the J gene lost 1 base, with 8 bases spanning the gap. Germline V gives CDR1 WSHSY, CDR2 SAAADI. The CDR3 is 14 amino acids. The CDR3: CASSERGTNTEAFF. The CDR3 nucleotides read TGCGCCAGCAGTGAGAGGGGGACGAACACTGAAGCTTTCTTT.

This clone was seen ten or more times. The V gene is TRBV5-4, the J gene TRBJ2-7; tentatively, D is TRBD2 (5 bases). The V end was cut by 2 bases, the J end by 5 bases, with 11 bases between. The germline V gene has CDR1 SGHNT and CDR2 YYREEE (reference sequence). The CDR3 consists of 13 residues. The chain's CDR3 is CASSFYPGDEQYF. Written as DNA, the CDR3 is TGTGCCAGCAGCTTCTATCCCGGGGACGAGCAGTACTTC.

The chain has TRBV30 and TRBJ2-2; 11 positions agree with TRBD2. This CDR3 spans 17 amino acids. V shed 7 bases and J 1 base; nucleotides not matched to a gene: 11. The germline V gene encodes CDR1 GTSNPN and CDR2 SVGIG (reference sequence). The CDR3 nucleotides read TGTGCCTCCGGCGGGGCTAGCGGGGGGCTGAACACCGGGGAGCTGTTTTTT. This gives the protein CASGGASGGLNTGELFF.

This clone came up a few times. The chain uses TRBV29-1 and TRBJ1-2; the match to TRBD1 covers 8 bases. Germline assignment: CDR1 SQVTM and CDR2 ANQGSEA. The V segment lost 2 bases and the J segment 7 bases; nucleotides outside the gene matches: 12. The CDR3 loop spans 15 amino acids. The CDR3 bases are TGCAGCGTTGAAATCGGTGTCAGGGGGCAAGGTGGCTACACCTTC. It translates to CSVEIGVRGQGGYTF.

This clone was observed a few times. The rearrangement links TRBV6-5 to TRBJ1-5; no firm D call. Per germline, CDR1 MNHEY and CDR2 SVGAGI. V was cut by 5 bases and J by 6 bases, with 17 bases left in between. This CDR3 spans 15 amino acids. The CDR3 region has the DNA TGTGCCAGCAGTCCGGACTCTGACCCCGCTCAGCCCCAGCATTTT. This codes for CASSPDSDPAQPQHF.

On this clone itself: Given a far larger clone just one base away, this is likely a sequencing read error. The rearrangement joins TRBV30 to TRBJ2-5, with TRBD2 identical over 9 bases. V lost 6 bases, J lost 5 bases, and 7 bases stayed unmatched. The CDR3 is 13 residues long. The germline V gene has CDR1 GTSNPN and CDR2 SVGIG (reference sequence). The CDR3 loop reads CACTGGGVETQYF. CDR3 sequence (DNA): TGTGCCTGCACCGGCGGGGGGGTGGAGACCCAGTACTTC.

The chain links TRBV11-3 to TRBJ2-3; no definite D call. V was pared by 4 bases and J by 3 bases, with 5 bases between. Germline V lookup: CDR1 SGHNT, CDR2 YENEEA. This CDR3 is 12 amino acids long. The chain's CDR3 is CASSSPTDTQYF. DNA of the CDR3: TGTGCCAGCAGCTCTCCGACAGATACGCAGTATTTT.

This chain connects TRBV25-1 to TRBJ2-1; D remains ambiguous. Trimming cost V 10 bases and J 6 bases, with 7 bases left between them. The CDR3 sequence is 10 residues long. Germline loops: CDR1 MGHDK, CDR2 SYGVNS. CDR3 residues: CATQGNEQFF. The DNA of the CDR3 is TGTGCCACCCAAGGCAATGAGCAGTTCTTC.

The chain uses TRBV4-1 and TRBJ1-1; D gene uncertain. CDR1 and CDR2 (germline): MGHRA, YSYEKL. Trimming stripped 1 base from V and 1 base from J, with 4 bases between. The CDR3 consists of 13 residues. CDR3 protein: CASSQAPNTEAFF. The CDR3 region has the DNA TGCGCCAGCAGCCAAGCTCCGAACACTGAAGCTTTCTTT.

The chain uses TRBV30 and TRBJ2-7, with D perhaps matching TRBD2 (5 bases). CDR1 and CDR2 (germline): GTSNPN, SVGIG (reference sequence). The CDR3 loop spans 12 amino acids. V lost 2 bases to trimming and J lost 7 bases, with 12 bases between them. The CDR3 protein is CAWSFGDREQYF. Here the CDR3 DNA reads TGTGCCTGGAGTTTCGGGGATCGAGAGCAGTACTTC.

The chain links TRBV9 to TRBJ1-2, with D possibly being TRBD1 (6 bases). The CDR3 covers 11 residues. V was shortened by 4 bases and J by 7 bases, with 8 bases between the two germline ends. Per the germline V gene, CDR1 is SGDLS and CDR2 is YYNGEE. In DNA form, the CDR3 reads TGTGCCAGCAGCACCAGGGGTGGCTACACCTTC. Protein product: CASSTRGGYTF.

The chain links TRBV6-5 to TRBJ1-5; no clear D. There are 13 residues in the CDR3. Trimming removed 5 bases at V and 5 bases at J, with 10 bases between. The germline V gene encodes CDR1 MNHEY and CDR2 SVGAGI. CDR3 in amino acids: CASSMGRDQPQHF. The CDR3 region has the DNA TGTGCCAGCAGTATGGGGAGGGATCAGCCCCAGCATTTT.

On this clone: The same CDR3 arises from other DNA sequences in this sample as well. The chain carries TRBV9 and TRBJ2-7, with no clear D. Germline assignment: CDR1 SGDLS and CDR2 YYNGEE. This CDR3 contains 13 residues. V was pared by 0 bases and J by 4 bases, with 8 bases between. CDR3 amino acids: CASSVGVGYEQYF. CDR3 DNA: TGTGCCAGCAGCGTAGGAGTAGGGTACGAGCAGTACTTC.

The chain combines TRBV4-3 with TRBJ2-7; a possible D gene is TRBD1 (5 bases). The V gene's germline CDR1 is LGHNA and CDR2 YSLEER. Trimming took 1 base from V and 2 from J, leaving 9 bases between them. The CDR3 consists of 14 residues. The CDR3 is CASSQAMGPYEQYF. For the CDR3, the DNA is TGCGCCAGCAGCCAAGCTATGGGGCCCTACGAGCAGTACTTC.

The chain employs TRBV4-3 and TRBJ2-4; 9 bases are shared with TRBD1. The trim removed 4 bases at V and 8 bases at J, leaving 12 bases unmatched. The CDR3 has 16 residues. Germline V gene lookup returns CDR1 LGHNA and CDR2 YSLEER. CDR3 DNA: TGCGCCAGCAGCCCCCGGGACAGGGTGGGATTGGACATTCAGTACTTC. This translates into CASSPRDRVGLDIQYF.